What follows are 19 T cell receptor beta chains derived from one specimen sequenced in a study of siplizumab effects on memory and regulatory T cells. Produced via immunoSEQ multiplex PCR; TCRdb's table is partial and in-frame only. This sample has approximately 100,000 clones; about 94% occur once, and the top ten carry approximately 1.5%. The sequenced material came from non-Treg CD4+ T cells sorted from blood. Every receptor here comes from a human donor in good health.

The V and J genes are TRBV10-1 and TRBJ2-7; TRBD1 matches 11 bases. The CDR3 spans 15 residues. Trimming at V came to 3 bases and at J to 3 bases, leaving 4 bases not matched to a gene. The germline V gene encodes CDR1 WNHNN and CDR2 SYGVQD (reference sequence). The DNA of the CDR3 is TGCGCCAGCAGTGAAGGGACAGGGGGATACTACGAGCAGTACTTC. It yields the protein CASSEGTGGYYEQYF.

The chain is built from TRBV13 and TRBJ1-1; 7 bases map to TRBD1. Germline CDR1 and CDR2: PRHDT and FYEKMQ (reference sequence). The CDR3 extends over 14 amino acids. V was clipped by 3 bases and J by 9 bases; unmatched bases: 10. DNA for the CDR3: TGTGCCAGCAGCTTTGGGACAGACGCCATACAAGCTTTCTTT. Translating gives CASSFGTDAIQAFF.

This chain uses TRBV6-1 with TRBJ2-1, with D perhaps matching TRBD1 (5 bases). The V and J ends lost 7 bases and 7 bases respectively, with 17 bases between them. The length of the CDR3 is 14 residues. Germline CDR1 reads MNHNS; CDR2 reads SASEGT. DNA of the CDR3: TGTGCCAGCACGCCGGACCAGGGTTTTAATGAGCAGTTCTTC. Residues: CASTPDQGFNEQFF.

This chain connects TRBV6-4 to TRBJ2-1; 7 nucleotides agree with TRBD1. CDR1 is MRHNA, CDR2 SNTAGT, per germline. Trimming cost V 0 bases and J 4 bases; bases outside gene matches: 6. This CDR3 region has 16 residues. The CDR3 spells CASSDSQGKLYNEQFF. The CDR3 DNA sequence: TGTGCCAGCAGTGACTCACAGGGGAAACTTTACAATGAGCAGTTCTTC.

The chain is built from TRBV7-2 and TRBJ1-4; 7 bases are shared with TRBD1. The germline CDR1 and CDR2 sequences are SGHTA and FQGNSA. The CDR3 extends over 15 amino acids. The V gene end was trimmed by 1 base and the J gene end by 7 bases; junction bases not matched to a gene: 6. The CDR3 sequence is CASSLDRQGSEKLFF. Written as DNA, the CDR3 is TGTGCCAGCAGCTTAGATCGACAGGGAAGTGAAAAACTGTTTTTT.

The chain combines TRBV10-1 with TRBJ2-5; D is perhaps TRBD1 (5 bases). There are 12 residues in the CDR3. Germline CDR1 WNHNN, CDR2 SYGVQD (reference sequence). The ends were cut back, 8 bases at V and 2 bases at J, with 9 bases in the middle. CDR3 coding DNA: TGCGCCAGCCAGACAGAACAAGAGACCCAGTACTTC. Amino acid sequence: CASQTEQETQYF.

The chain employs TRBV29-1 and TRBJ2-1, with 14 bases matching TRBD2. The CDR3 loop spans 14 amino acids. Germline values: CDR1 SQVTM, CDR2 ANQGSEA. Losses at the gene ends were 5 bases for V and 9 bases for J; bases not matched to a gene: 6. CDR3 coding DNA: TGCAGCGTTTGGGGACTAGCGGGAGTGTTTGAGCAGTTCTTC. Translating it yields CSVWGLAGVFEQFF.

This sequence joins TRBV14 and TRBJ2-7; perhaps TRBD2 as D (6 bases). Trimming removed 1 base at V and 2 bases at J, with 12 bases between. Germline V CDR1 and CDR2: SGHDN, FVKESK. There are 15 residues in the CDR3. DNA of the CDR3: TGTGCCAGCAGCCAAGCAGCGACTAGTACCTACGAGCAGTACTTC. It encodes CASSQAATSTYEQYF. Together with reference TRBV14 and TRBJ2-7, the CDR3 gives the full variable domain: EAGVTQFPSHSVIEKGQTVTLRCDPISGHDNLYWYRRVMGKEIKFLLHFVKESKQDESGMPNNRFLAERTGGTYSTLKVQPAELEDSGVYFCASSQAATSTYEQYFGPGTRLTVT.

V is TRBV11-3 and J is TRBJ2-3, with unresolved D. Germline assignment: CDR1 SGHNT and CDR2 YENEEA. The CDR3 is 16 amino acids. V lost 3 bases and J lost 1, with 14 bases in between. This CDR3 is CASSFRLSDGTDTQYF. The CDR3 DNA reads as TGTGCCAGCAGCTTTAGACTCTCCGATGGCACAGATACGCAGTATTTT.

The chain is built from TRBV19 and TRBJ1-2; D might be TRBD1 (5 bases). V shed 4 bases and J shed 6 bases, with 21 bases lying between them. The CDR3 length is 16 residues. Germline lookup yields CDR1 LNHDA and CDR2 SQIVND (reference sequence). CDR3 bases: TGTGCCAGTAGTACGATCGGGACCGTAGTTCTTAATGGCTACACCTTC. Residues: CASSTIGTVVLNGYTF.

This rearrangement joins TRBV5-4 to TRBJ2-2; maybe TRBD1 (5 bases). Germline assignment: CDR1 SGHNT and CDR2 YYREEE (reference sequence). The CDR3 is made up of 16 amino acids. V was pared by 1 base and J by 4 bases, with 14 bases between. The CDR3 loop is CASSLWGPLITGELFF. The DNA of the CDR3 is TGTGCCAGCAGCTTGTGGGGCCCGTTGATCACCGGGGAGCTGTTTTTT. Using reference TRBV5-4 and TRBJ2-2 for the parts outside the CDR3, the full variable domain is ETGVTQSPTHLIKTRGQQVTLRCSSQSGHNTVSWYQQALGQGPQFIFQYYREEENGRGNFPPRFSGLQFPNYSSELNVNALELDDSALYLCASSLWGPLITGELFFGEGSRLTVL.

This clone was counted once. This chain's CDR3 is CASSLWGQETQYF. The CDR3 DNA is TGTGCCAGCAGTTTATGGGGCCAAGAGACCCAGTACTTC. V gene TRBV27 combines with J gene TRBJ2-5; D remains unclear. Germline lookup yields CDR1 MNHEY and CDR2 SMNVEV (reference sequence). The ends were cut back, 1 base at V and 1 base at J, with 4 bases in the middle. The CDR3 runs to 13 residues.

The V gene is TRBV7-2, the J gene TRBJ1-5; D is unresolved. V lost 2 bases, J lost 8 bases, and 13 bases lay in between. The CDR3 has 14 residues. CDR1 is SGHTA and CDR2 is FQGNSA in the germline V gene. DNA for the CDR3: TGTGCCAGCAGCTTATGGTCCTCCGGCGAGCCCCAGCATTTT. Encoded protein: CASSLWSSGEPQHF.

The J gene is TRBJ2-2, the V gene TRBV5-1; possibly TRBD2 for D (5 bases). The CDR3 contains 16 residues. The V gene's germline CDR1 is SGHRS and CDR2 YFSETQ. V lost 0 bases and J 1 base, leaving 10 bases between the germline ends. CDR3 sequence: CASSLGAAVNTGELFF. In DNA, the CDR3 is TGCGCCAGCAGCTTGGGAGCAGCGGTGAACACCGGGGAGCTGTTTTTT.

The chain combines TRBV5-8 with TRBJ2-7, with TRBD1 matching over 7 bases. The CDR3 spans 13 residues. V lost 2 bases to trimming and J lost 2 bases; unmatched junction nucleotides: 1. Germline V gene data show CDR1 as SGHTS and CDR2 as YDEGEE. CDR3 residues: CASSFGTAYEQYF. The CDR3 coding sequence is TGTGCCAGCAGCTTTGGGACAGCCTACGAGCAGTACTTC.

This clone was detected once. The rearrangement joins TRBV30 to TRBJ2-7; no definite D call. The CDR3 has 11 amino acids. Trimming took off 4 bases at V and 3 bases at J, with 7 bases between the two ends. Per germline, CDR1 GTSNPN and CDR2 SVGIG (reference sequence). The CDR3 DNA sequence: TGTGCCTGGAACCGCGTCTACGAGCAGTACTTC. Translation gives CAWNRVYEQYF.

The chain employs TRBV5-1 and TRBJ2-2; 14 bases map to TRBD2. This CDR3 is 20 amino acids long. Trimming at V came to 3 bases and at J to 0 bases, leaving 10 bases not matched to a gene. The germline V gene encodes CDR1 SGHRS and CDR2 YFSETQ. CDR3: CASSSPPPTSGRANTGELFF. The CDR3 coding sequence is TGCGCCAGCAGCTCGCCTCCGCCGACTAGCGGGAGGGCGAACACCGGGGAGCTGTTTTTT. The complete variable domain, with remaining parts taken from reference TRBV5-1 and TRBJ2-2, reads KAGVTQTPRYLIKTRGQQVTLSCSPISGHRSVSWYQQTPGQGLQFLFEYFSETQRNKGNFPGRFSGRQFSNSRSEMNVSTLELGDSALYLCASSSPPPTSGRANTGELFFGEGSRLTVL.

The chain links TRBV29-1 to TRBJ2-3, with D hard to call. The CDR3 length is 13 residues. V lost 1 base and J 2 bases, leaving 7 bases between the germline ends. Germline CDR1 SQVTM, CDR2 ANQGSEA. This chain's CDR3 is CSVEGPVTDTQYF. CDR3 bases: TGCAGCGTTGAAGGGCCAGTCACAGATACGCAGTATTTT.

The chain carries TRBV19 and TRBJ2-1; a weak D match, TRBD1 (6 bases). Germline V lookup: CDR1 LNHDA, CDR2 SQIVND (reference sequence). The ends were cut back, 3 bases at V and 4 bases at J, with 16 bases in the middle. This CDR3 has 16 residues. The CDR3 loop reads CASSMSGGGQYNEQFF. The CDR3, as DNA: TGTGCCAGTAGTATGAGCGGTGGGGGCCAATACAATGAGCAGTTCTTC. Filled out from reference TRBV19 and TRBJ2-1, the complete variable domain reads DGGITQSPKYLFRKEGQNVTLSCEQNLNHDAMYWYRQDPGQGLRLIYYSQIVNDFQKGDIAEGYSVSREKKESFPLTVTSAQKNPTAFYLCASSMSGGGQYNEQFFGPGTRLTVL.